This entry concerns a single TCR beta chain. The sample is drawn from a study of blood T cell repertoires in COVID-19. Looking at the study overall: The origin of the acute and convalescent COVID-19 samples was the United States, Italy and Spain. T cells, B-cell-depleted T cells, or PBMCs supplied cDNA or gDNA.

This CDR3 has 13 amino acids. Germline lookup yields CDR1 SQVTM and CDR2 ANQGSEA. The V and J ends lost 0 bases and 3 bases respectively, with 8 bases between them. Original processing notes: For nucleated cells, counts were estimated from reference gene primer amplification. This table comes from immunoSEQ multiplex PCR, and its TCRdb copy is limited to in-frame clones, with some not included. That table furnishes V, J and clone size, whereas the DNA furnished D and trimming. The sample shows under 140,000 clones, around four fifths of them seen only once. The TCR comes from a woman aged 55-70 years with acute or convalescent COVID-19. The rearrangement joins TRBV29-1 to TRBJ1-1; no firm D call. Sequencing was carried out using peripheral blood. The CDR3, as DNA: TGCAGCGTTGAAGATCTTACGGACACTGAAGCTTTCTTT. Translating gives CSVEDLTDTEAFF.